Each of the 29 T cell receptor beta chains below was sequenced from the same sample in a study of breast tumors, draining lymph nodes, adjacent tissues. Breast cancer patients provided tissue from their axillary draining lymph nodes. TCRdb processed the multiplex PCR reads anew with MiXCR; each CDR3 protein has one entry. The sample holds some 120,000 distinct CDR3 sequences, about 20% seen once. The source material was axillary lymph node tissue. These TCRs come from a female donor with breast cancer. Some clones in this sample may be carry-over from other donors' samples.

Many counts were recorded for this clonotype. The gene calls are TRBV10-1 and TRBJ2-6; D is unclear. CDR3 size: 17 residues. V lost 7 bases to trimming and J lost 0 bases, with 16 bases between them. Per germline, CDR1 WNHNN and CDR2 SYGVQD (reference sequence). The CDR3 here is CASNANRSTSGANVLTF. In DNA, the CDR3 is TGCGCCAGCAATGCTAACAGATCCACCTCTGGGGCCAACGTCCTGACTTTC.

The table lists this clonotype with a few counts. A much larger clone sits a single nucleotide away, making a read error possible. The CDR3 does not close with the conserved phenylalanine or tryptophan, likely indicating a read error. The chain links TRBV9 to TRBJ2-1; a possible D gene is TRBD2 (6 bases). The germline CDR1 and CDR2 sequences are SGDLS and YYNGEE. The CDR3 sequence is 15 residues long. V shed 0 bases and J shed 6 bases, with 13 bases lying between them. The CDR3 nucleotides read TGTGCCAGCAGCGTAGTAGACACAGCGGGCAATGAGCAGTTCCTC. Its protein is CASSVVDTAGNEQFL.

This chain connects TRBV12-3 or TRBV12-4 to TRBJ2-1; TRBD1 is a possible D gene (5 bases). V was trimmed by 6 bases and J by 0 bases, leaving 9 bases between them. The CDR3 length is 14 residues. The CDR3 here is CASRQADSYNEQFF. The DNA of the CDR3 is TGTGCCAGCAGACAGGCGGACTCCTACAATGAGCAGTTCTTC.

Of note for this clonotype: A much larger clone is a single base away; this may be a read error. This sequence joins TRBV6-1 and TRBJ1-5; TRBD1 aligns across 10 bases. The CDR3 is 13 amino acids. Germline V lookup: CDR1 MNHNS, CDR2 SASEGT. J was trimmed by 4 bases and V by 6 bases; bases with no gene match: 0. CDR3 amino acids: CASRGQGNQPQHF. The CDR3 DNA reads TGTGCCAGCAGGGGACAGGGGAATCAGCCCCAGCATTTT.

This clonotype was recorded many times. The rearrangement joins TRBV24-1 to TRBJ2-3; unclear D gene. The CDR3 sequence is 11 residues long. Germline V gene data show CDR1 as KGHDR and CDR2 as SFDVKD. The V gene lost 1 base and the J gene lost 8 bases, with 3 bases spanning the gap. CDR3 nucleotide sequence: TGTGCCACCAGTGATTTAAGTACGCAGTATTTT. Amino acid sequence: CATSDLSTQYF.

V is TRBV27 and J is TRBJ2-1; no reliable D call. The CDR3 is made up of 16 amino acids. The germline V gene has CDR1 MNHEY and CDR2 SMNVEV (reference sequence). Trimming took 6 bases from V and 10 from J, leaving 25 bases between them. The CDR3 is CASSPVSPDWAVEQFF. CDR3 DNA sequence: TGTGCCAGCAGCCCAGTCTCTCCCGACTGGGCGGTGGAGCAGTTCTTC.

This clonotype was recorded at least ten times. CDR3: CASSGVGGTYEQYF. In nucleotides, the CDR3 is TGCGCCAGCTCCGGGGTCGGCGGGACCTACGAGCAGTACTTC. The chain couples TRBV5-1 to TRBJ2-7, with a weak D call TRBD2 (6 bases). V lost 7 bases and J 2 bases, leaving 16 bases between the germline ends. The CDR3 is made up of 14 amino acids. Germline loops: CDR1 SGHRS, CDR2 YFSETQ. The complete variable domain, with remaining parts taken from reference TRBV5-1 and TRBJ2-7, reads KAGVTQTPRYLIKTRGQQVTLSCSPISGHRSVSWYQQTPGQGLQFLFEYFSETQRNKGNFPGRFSGRQFSNSRSEMNVSTLELGDSALYLCASSGVGGTYEQYFGPGTRLTVT.

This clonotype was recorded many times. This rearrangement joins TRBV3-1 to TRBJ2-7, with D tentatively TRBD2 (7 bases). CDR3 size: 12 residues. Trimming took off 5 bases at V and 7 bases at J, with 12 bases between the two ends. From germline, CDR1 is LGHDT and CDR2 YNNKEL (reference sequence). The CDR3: CASSGAGAEQYF. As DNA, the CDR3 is TGTGCCAGCAGCGGGGCGGGGGCAGAGCAGTACTTC.

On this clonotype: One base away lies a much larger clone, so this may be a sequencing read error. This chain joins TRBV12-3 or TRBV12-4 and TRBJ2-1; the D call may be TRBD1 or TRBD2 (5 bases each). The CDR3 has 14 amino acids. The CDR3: CASSTDGGTDEQSF. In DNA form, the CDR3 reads TGTGCCAGCAGTACCGATGGGGGTACCGATGAGCAGTCCTTC.

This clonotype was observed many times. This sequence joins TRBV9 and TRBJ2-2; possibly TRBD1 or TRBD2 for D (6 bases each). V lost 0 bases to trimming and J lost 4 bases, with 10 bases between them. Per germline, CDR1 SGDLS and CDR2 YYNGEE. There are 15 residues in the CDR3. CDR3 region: CASSVDGGGTGELFF. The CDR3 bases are TGTGCCAGCAGCGTAGATGGAGGGGGCACCGGGGAGCTGTTTTTT.

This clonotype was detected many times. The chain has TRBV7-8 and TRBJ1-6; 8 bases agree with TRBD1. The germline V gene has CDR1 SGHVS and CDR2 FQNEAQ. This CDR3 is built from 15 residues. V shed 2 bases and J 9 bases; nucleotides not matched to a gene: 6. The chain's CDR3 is CASSLSTGATSPLHF. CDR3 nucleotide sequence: TGTGCCAGCAGCTTATCGACAGGGGCGACTTCACCCCTCCACTTT. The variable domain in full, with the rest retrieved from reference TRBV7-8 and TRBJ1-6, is GAGVSQSPRYKVAKRGQDVALRCDPISGHVSLFWYQQALGQGPEFLTYFQNEAQLDKSGLPSDRFFAERPEGSVSTLKIQRTQQEDSAVYLCASSLSTGATSPLHFGNGTRLTVT.

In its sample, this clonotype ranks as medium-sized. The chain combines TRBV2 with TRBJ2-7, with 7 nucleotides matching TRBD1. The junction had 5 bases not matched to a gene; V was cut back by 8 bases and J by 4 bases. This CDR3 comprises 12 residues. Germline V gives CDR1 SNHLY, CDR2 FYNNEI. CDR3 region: CASSPGGYEQYF. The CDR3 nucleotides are TGTGCCAGCTCCCCAGGGGGTTACGAGCAGTACTTC.

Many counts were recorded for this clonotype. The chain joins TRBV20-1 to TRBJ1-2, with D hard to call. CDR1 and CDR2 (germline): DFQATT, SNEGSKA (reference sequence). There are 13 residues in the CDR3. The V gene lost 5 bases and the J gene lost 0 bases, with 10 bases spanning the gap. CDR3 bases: TGCAGTGCTGATCCTTTAGCTAACTATGGCTACACCTTC. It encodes CSADPLANYGYTF.

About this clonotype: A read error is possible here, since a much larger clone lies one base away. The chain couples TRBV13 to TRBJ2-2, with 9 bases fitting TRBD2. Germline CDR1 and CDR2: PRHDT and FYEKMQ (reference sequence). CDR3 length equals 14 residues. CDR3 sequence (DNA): TGTGCCAGCAGCACCGCGGGGGGGACCGGGGAGCTGCTTTTT. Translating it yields CASSTAGGTGELLF.

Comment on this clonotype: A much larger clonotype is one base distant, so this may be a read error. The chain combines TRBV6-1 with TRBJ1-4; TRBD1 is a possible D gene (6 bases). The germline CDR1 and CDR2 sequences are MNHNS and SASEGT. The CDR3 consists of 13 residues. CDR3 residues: CASRRSRGEKLSF. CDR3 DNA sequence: TGTGCCAGCCGAAGGTCCAGGGGTGAAAAACTGTCTTTT.

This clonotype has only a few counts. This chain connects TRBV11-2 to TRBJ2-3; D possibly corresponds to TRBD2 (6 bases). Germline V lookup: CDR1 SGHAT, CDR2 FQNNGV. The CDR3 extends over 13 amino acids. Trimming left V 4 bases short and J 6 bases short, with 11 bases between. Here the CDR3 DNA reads TGTGCCAGCAGCTCCGGGACTGTCGATACGCAGTATTTT. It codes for CASSSGTVDTQYF.

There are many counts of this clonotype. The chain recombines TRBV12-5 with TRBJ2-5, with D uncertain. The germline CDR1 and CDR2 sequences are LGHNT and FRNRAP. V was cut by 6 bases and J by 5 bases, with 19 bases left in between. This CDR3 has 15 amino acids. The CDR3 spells CASGTLDPPLETQYF. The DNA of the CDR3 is TGTGCTAGTGGAACACTGGACCCTCCCCTGGAGACCCAGTACTTC.

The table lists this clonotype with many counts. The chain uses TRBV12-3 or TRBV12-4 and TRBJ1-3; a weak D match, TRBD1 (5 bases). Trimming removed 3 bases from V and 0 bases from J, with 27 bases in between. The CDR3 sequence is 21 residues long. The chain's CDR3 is CASSFLYSLGLGLSSGNTIYF. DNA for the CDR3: TGTGCCAGCAGTTTCCTGTACTCCCTCGGGTTGGGACTGAGCTCTGGAAACACCATATATTTT.

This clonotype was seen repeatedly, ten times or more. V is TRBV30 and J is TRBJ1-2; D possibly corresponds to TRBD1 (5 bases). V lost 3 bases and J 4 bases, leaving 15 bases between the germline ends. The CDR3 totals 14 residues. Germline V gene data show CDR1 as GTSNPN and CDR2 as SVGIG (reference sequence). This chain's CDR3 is CAWRGPNTSYGYTF. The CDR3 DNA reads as TGTGCCTGGAGGGGACCGAACACTTCCTATGGCTACACCTTC.

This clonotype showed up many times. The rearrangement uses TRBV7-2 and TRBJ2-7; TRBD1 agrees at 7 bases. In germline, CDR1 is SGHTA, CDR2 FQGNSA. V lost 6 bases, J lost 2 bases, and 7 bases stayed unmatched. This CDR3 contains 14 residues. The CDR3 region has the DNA TGTGCCAGCAGGAAAGGGGGCGGTGCCTACGAGCAGTACTTC. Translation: CASRKGGGAYEQYF. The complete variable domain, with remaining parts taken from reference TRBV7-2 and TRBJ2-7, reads GAGVSQSPSNKVTEKGKDVELRCDPISGHTALYWYRQSLGQGLEFLIYFQGNSAPDKSGLPSDRFSAERTGGSVSTLTIQRTQQEDSAVYLCASRKGGGAYEQYFGPGTRLTVT.

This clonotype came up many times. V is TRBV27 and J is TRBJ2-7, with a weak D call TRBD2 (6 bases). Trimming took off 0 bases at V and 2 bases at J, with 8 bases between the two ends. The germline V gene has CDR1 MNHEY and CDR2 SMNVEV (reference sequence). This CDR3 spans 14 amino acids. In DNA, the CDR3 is TGTGCCAGCAGTTTATCGCCGGGGGCCTACGAGCAGTACTTC. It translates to CASSLSPGAYEQYF.

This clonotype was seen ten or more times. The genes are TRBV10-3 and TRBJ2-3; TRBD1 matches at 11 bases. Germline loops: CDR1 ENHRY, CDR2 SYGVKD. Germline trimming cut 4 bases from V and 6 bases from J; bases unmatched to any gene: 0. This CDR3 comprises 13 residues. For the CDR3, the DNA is TGTGCCATCAGTGGGACAGGGGGCGATACGCAGTATTTT. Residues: CAISGTGGDTQYF.

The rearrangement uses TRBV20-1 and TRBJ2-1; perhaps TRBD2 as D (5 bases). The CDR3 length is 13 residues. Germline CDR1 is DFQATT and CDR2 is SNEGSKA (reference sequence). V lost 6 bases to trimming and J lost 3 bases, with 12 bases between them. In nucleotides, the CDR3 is TGCAGTGCCAGCAGCGCGGGCTACAATGAGCAGTTCTTC. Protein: CSASSAGYNEQFF.

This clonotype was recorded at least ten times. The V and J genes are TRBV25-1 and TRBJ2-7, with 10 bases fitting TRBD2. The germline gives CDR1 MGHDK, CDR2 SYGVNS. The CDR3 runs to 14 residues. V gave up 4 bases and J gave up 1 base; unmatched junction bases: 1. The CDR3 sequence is CASSGTSGSYEQYF. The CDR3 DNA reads TGTGCCAGCAGTGGGACTAGCGGATCCTACGAGCAGTACTTC.

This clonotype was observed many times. This CDR3 reads CATAVTGQLQETQYF. The DNA for the CDR3 is TGTGCCACTGCAGTGACAGGCCAACTACAAGAGACCCAGTACTTC. The chain couples TRBV19 to TRBJ2-5; a weak D match, TRBD1 (6 bases). This CDR3 spans 15 amino acids. Trimming pared 10 bases from V and 2 bases from J, leaving 20 bases between. Germline assignment: CDR1 LNHDA and CDR2 SQIVND (reference sequence).

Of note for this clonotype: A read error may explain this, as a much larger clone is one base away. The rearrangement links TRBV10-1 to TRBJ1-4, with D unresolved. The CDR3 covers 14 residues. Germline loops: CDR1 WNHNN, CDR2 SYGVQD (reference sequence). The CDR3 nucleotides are TGCGCCACTGGAATTCCCCCAACTAATGAAAAACTGCTTTTT. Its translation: CATGIPPTNEKLLF.

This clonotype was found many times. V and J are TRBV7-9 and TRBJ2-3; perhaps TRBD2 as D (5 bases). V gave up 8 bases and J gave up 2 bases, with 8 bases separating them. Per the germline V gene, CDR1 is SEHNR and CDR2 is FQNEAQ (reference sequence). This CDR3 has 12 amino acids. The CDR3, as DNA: TGTGCCAGCGGGAGCCCCACAGATACGCAGTATTTT. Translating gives CASGSPTDTQYF.

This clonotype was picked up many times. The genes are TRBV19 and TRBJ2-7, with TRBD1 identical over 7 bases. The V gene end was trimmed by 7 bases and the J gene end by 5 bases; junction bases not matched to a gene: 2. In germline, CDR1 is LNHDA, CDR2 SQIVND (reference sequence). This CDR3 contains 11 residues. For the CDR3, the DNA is TGTGCCAGTACCCAGGGGGACGAGCAGTACTTC. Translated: CASTQGDEQYF.

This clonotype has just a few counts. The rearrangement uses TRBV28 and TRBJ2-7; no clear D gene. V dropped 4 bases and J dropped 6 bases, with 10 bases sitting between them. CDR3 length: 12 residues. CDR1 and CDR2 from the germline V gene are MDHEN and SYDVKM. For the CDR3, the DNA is TGTGCCAGCAGTTCCTCTCGGTTCGAGCAGTACTTC. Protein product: CASSSSRFEQYF.